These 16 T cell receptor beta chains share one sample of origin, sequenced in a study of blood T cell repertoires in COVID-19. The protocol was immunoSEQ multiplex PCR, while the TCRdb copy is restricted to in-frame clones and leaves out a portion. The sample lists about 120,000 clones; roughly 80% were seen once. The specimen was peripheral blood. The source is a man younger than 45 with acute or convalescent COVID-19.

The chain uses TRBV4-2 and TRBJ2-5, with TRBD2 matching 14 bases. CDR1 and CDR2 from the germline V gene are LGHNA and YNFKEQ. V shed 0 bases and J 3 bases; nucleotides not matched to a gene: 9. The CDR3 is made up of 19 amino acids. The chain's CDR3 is CASSQDFPRLAGGEETQYF. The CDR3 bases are TGTGCCAGCAGCCAAGATTTCCCCCGACTAGCGGGAGGGGAAGAGACCCAGTACTTC.

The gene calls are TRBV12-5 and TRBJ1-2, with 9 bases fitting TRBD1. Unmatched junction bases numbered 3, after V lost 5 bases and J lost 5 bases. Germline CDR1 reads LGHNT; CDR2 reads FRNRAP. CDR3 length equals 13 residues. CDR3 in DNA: TGTGCTAGTGGTCCGGGACAGGGTTATGGCTACACCTTC. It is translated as CASGPGQGYGYTF.

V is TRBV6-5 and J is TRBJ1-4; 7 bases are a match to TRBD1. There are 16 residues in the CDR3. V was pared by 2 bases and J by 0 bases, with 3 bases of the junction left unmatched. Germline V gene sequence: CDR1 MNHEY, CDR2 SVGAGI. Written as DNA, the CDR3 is TGTGCCAGCAGTTACGGGACAGTTGCAACTAATGAAAAACTGTTTTTT. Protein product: CASSYGTVATNEKLFF.

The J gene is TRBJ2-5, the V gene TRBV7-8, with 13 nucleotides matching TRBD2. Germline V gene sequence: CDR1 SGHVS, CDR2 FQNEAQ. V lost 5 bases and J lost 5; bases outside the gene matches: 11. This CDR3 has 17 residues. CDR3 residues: CASSLRTSGGVKETQYF. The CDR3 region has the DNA TGTGCCAGCAGCCTCAGGACTAGCGGGGGAGTTAAGGAGACCCAGTACTTC.

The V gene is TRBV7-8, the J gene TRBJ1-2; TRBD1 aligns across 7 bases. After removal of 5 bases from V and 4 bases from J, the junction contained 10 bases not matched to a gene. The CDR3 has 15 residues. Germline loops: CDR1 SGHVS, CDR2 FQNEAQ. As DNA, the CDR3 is TGTGCCAGCAGCCCAGAATTGACAGGGTCCTATGGCTACACCTTC. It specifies CASSPELTGSYGYTF.

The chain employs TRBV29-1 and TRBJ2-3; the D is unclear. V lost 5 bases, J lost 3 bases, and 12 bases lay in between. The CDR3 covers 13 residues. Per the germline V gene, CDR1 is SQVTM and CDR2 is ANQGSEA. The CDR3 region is CSVPLPFTDTQYF. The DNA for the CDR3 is TGCAGCGTTCCCCTACCTTTTACAGATACGCAGTATTTT.

Here the CDR3 reads CASSSRDIGSNYGYTF. CDR3 nucleotide sequence: TGTGCCAGCAGCTCCCGGGACATCGGATCTAACTATGGCTACACCTTC. The chain joins TRBV9 to TRBJ1-2; D is possibly TRBD1 (6 bases). CDR3 length equals 16 residues. Germline lookup yields CDR1 SGDLS and CDR2 YYNGEE. V was shortened by 4 bases and J by 0 bases, with 16 bases between the two germline ends.

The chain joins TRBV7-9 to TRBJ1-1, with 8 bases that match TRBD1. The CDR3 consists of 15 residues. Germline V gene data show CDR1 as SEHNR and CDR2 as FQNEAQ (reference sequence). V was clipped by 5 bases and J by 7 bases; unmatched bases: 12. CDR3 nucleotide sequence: TGTGCCAGCAGCCCATATCAGGGGGCGGTTGTTGAAGCTTTCTTT. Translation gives CASSPYQGAVVEAFF.

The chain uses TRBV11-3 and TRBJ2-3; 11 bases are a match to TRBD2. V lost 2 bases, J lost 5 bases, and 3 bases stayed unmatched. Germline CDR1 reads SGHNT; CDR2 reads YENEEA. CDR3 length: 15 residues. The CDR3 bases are TGTGCCAGCAGCTTAAGTGGACTAGCGGGAGATACGCAGTATTTT. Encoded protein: CASSLSGLAGDTQYF.

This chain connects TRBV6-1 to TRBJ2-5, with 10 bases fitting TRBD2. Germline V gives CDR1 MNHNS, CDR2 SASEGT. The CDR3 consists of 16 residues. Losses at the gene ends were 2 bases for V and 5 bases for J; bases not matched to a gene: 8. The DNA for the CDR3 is TGTGCCAGCAGTGAACAAGCGGGAGGGCCGGGGGAGACCCAGTACTTC. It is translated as CASSEQAGGPGETQYF.

The CDR3 DNA reads TGTGCCAGCAGCCCCGGGACTAGCTTAGGGGAGCTGTTTTTT. Translated: CASSPGTSLGELFF. The rearrangement joins TRBV7-3 to TRBJ2-2; 9 positions agree with TRBD2. After removal of 5 bases from V and 8 bases from J, the junction contained 6 bases not matched to a gene. There are 14 residues in the CDR3. From germline, CDR1 is SGHTA and CDR2 FQGTGA.

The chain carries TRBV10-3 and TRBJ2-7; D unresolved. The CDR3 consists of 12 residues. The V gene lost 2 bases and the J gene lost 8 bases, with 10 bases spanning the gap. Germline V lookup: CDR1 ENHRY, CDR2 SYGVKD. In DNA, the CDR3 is TGTGCCATCAGTGAGCTAGAGGTACAGCAGTACTTC. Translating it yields CAISELEVQQYF.

The chain's CDR3 is CASSDSAGGLNEQFF. The CDR3 bases are TGTGCCAGCAGTGACTCGGCGGGGGGGCTTAATGAGCAGTTCTTC. The chain couples TRBV6-4 to TRBJ2-1, with 9 bases lining up with TRBD2. CDR3 length equals 15 residues. V was clipped by 0 bases and J by 7 bases; unmatched bases: 4. CDR1 and CDR2 from the germline V gene are MRHNA and SNTAGT.

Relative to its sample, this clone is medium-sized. The CDR3 loop reads CSVVQGNYGYTF. The CDR3 DNA reads as TGCAGCGTTGTACAGGGTAACTATGGCTACACCTTC. The rearrangement joins TRBV29-1 to TRBJ1-2, with a possible D match to TRBD1 (6 bases). CDR3 length: 12 residues. V lost 4 bases and J lost 1, with 7 bases in between. Germline V gene lookup returns CDR1 SQVTM and CDR2 ANQGSEA.

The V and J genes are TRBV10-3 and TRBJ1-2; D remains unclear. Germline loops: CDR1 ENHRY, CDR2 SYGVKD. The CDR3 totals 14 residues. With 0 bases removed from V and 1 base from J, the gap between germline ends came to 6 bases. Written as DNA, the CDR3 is TGTGCCATCAGTGAGTCGATAGTTAACTATGGCTACACCTTC. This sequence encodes CAISESIVNYGYTF.

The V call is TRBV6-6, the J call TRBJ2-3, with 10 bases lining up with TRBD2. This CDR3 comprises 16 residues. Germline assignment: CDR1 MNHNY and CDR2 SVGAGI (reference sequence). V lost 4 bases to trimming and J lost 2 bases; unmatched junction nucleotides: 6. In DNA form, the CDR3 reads TGTGCCAGCAGTTCGCTAGCGGGGGATTACACAGATACGCAGTATTTT. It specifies CASSSLAGDYTDTQYF.